This TCR beta chain was identified in a study of regulatory T cells in long-lasting Graves disease. This clonotype has at least ten counts. The CDR3 loop spans 15 amino acids. Germline CDR1 and CDR2: SEHNR and FQNEAQ (reference sequence). Trimming pared 5 bases from V and 6 bases from J, leaving 20 bases between. Arm-PCR with iRepertoire HTBI primers amplified the CDR3 regions for these TCR beta libraries. TCRdb called the multiplex PCR reads again in MiXCR, with one record for every CDR3 protein. The sample holds 400,000 to 500,000 distinct CDR3 sequences, about 15% seen once. This sample's time point: newly diagnosed GD, antithyroid drugs for less than 3 months. Following extraction of RNA from PBMCs, that RNA was used to make the TCR library. These data were likewise used in another study, on T cells in Graves' hyperthyroidism and ophthalmopathy.

The chain has TRBV7-9 and TRBJ2-7, with D maybe TRBD2 (6 bases). The material was peripheral blood mononuclear cells (PBMCs), obtained at new diagnosis, from a patient treated with antithyroid drugs. This clonotype originated in a woman aged 25 to 39 with Graves disease. The CDR3 sequence: CASSRAGTQGSEQYF. The CDR3 DNA is TGTGCCAGCAGCCGGGCCGGGACTCAGGGTTCCGAGCAGTACTTC.